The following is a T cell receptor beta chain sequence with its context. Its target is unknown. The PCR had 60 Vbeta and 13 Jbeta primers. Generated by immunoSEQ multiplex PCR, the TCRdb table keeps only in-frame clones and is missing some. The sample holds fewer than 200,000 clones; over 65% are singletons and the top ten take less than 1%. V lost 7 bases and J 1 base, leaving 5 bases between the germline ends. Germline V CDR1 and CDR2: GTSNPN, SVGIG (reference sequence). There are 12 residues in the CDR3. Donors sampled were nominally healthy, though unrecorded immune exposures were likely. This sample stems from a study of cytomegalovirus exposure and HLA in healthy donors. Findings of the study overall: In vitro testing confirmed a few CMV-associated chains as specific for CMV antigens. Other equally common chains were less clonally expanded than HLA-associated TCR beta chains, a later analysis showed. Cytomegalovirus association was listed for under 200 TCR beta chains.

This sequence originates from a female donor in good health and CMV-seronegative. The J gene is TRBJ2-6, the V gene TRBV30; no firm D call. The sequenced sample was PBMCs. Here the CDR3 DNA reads TGTGCCTTAACTTCTGGGGCCAACGTCCTGACTTTC. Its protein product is CALTSGANVLTF.